This T cell receptor (beta chain) stems from a study of T cell changes during pregnancy in multiple sclerosis. Germline V CDR1 and CDR2: MGHRA, YSYEKL. The V gene end was trimmed by 4 bases and the J gene end by 5 bases; junction bases not matched to a gene: 14. The CDR3 totals 18 residues. Sequencing used immunoSEQ multiplex PCR; TCRdb keeps in-frame clones, though not all of them. The sample comprises approximately 40,000 clones, roughly nine tenths of which are singletons, and approximately 1% rests with the top ten. The chain carries TRBV4-1 and TRBJ2-1; 10 bases align to TRBD2. The sequencing used CD4+ T cells from peripheral blood mononuclear cells, collected in the second trimester of pregnancy. The receptor was isolated from a female donor with multiple sclerosis, enrolled in a pregnancy study. The chain's CDR3 is CASSPPYPGLAYDNEQFF. The CDR3 coding sequence is TGCGCCAGCAGCCCCCCCTATCCGGGACTAGCGTACGACAATGAGCAGTTCTTC.